The 23 T cell receptor beta chains given below trace back to one sample, sequenced in a study of T cell repertoires in cytomegalovirus infection. In TCRdb, the reads were re-called with MiXCR into one record per CDR3 protein. The sample has 150,000 to 200,000 distinct CDR3 sequences, 8.5% to 10% seen once; the top ten hold about 4.6%. The sequencing sample was made of PBMCs. These receptors were taken from a human donor in good health (CMV status not recorded). Some clones in this sample may be carry-over from other donors' samples.

This clonotype appeared many times. The V gene is TRBV20-1, the J gene TRBJ1-2, with 10 positions matching TRBD1. Trimming cost V 0 bases and J 5 bases; bases outside gene matches: 9. Germline V gives CDR1 DFQATT, CDR2 SNEGSKA (reference sequence). The CDR3 is 16 amino acids. The CDR3 DNA reads TGCAGTGCTAGAGACGCCCGGACAGGGGGAGCGTATGGCTACACCTTC. Translating gives CSARDARTGGAYGYTF.

There are a few counts of this clonotype. V is TRBV15 and J is TRBJ1-1, with a possible D match to TRBD1 (5 bases). The CDR3 covers 14 residues. Trimming cost V 5 bases and J 5 bases, with 15 bases left between them. Germline V gene data show CDR1 as LNHNV and CDR2 as YYDKDF (reference sequence). The DNA for the CDR3 is TGTGCCACCAGCGGCCGGGGCCCCAGGACTGAAGCTTTCTTT. It encodes CATSGRGPRTEAFF. The variable domain in full, with the rest retrieved from reference TRBV15 and TRBJ1-1, is DAMVIQNPRYQVTQFGKPVTLSCSQTLNHNVMYWYQQKSSQAPKLLFHYYDKDFNNEADTPDNFQSRRPNTSFCFLDIRSPGLGDTAMYLCATSGRGPRTEAFFGQGTRLTVV.

This clonotype was counted only a few times. The genes are TRBV29-1 and TRBJ2-7; D perhaps matches TRBD1 (5 bases). Germline V gene lookup returns CDR1 SQVTM and CDR2 ANQGSEA. CDR3 size: 12 residues. V was pared by 5 bases and J by 2 bases, with 10 bases between. This CDR3 reads CSVLAGPYEQYF. The CDR3 DNA is TGCAGCGTTTTGGCAGGGCCCTACGAGCAGTACTTC.

This clonotype was recorded many times. The chain has TRBV7-6 and TRBJ2-7; D perhaps matches TRBD2 (5 bases). Trimming left V 2 bases short and J 5 bases short, with 13 bases between. The CDR3 is 14 residues long. Germline V gene sequence: CDR1 SGHVS, CDR2 FNYEAQ. The CDR3 DNA sequence: TGTGCCAGCAGCTTATTCGGGAACAAGGACGAGCAGTACTTC. It yields the protein CASSLFGNKDEQYF.

This clonotype has more than one count but fewer than ten. V and J are TRBV20-1 and TRBJ2-7, with D uncertain. CDR1 is DFQATT, CDR2 SNEGSKA, per germline (reference sequence). The CDR3 sequence is 15 residues long. Trimming left V 0 bases short and J 1 base short, with 13 bases between. The CDR3 protein is CSARDVGPASYEQYF. In nucleotides, the CDR3 is TGCAGTGCTAGAGATGTCGGCCCAGCATCCTACGAGCAGTACTTC.

This clonotype was detected only a few times. Sequence at one end of the junction differs from germline and may be a read error. The chain is built from TRBV7-7 and TRBJ2-5; 8 nucleotides agree with TRBD1. Germline lookup yields CDR1 SSHAT and CDR2 FNYEAQ (reference sequence). CDR3 length: 14 amino acids. In DNA form, the CDR3 reads TGTGCTAGCAGCTTTGGACAGGGACAAGAGACCCAGTACTTC. Translating it yields CASSFGQGQETQYF.

This clonotype was found a few times. The chain employs TRBV4-2 and TRBJ2-7; D assignment may be TRBD1 or TRBD2 (6 bases each). Germline loops: CDR1 LGHNA, CDR2 YNFKEQ. V was pared by 1 base and J by 0 bases, with 10 bases between. There are 15 residues in the CDR3. The CDR3: CASSQAGASSYEQYF. In nucleotides, the CDR3 is TGTGCCAGCAGCCAAGCGGGGGCTAGCTCCTACGAGCAGTACTTC.

The table lists this clonotype with many counts. J is TRBJ2-1 and V is TRBV28; perhaps TRBD2 as D (5 bases). CDR3 size: 15 residues. Trimming left V 5 bases short and J 6 bases short, with 17 bases between. CDR1 MDHEN and CDR2 SYDVKM come from the germline V gene. The CDR3, as DNA: TGTGCCAGCAGTCCCCATGACCAGCGGACCAATGAGCAGTTCTTC. This gives the protein CASSPHDQRTNEQFF. The whole variable domain, filled in from reference TRBV28 and TRBJ2-1, reads DVKVTQSSRYLVKRTGEKVFLECVQDMDHENMFWYRQDPGLGLRLIYFSYDVKMKEKGDIPEGYSVSREKKERFSLILESASTNQTSMYLCASSPHDQRTNEQFFGPGTRLTVL.

This clonotype was seen more than once but under ten times. The chain is built from TRBV7-9 and TRBJ1-2, with D unresolved. The V end lost 0 bases, the J end lost 12 bases, and 17 bases lay between the germline ends. This CDR3 contains 14 residues. Germline values: CDR1 SEHNR, CDR2 FQNEAQ (reference sequence). Here the CDR3 reads CASSLAQQMMADTF. The CDR3 region has the DNA TGTGCCAGCAGCTTAGCGCAACAGATGATGGCTGACACCTTC.

V is TRBV7-9 and J is TRBJ1-2; D gene unclear. CDR3 size: 13 residues. CDR1 and CDR2 from the germline V gene are SEHNR and FQNEAQ (reference sequence). Trimming took 1 base from V and 10 from J, leaving 13 bases between them. CDR3 residues: CASSLESAGPYTF. The CDR3 bases are TGTGCCAGCAGCTTAGAATCGGCAGGCCCCTACACCTTC. The full variable domain, rest sourced from reference TRBV7-9 and TRBJ1-2, is DTGVSQNPRHKITKRGQNVTFRCDPISEHNRLYWYRQTLGQGPEFLTYFQNEAQLEKSRLLSDRFSAERPKGSFSTLEIQRTEQGDSAMYLCASSLESAGPYTFGSGTRLTVV.

This clonotype has ten or more counts. This chain links TRBV7-2 with TRBJ2-1; D is uncertain. Germline loops: CDR1 SGHTA, CDR2 FQGNSA. The V end was cut by 5 bases, the J end by 7 bases, with 15 bases between. The CDR3 is 14 amino acids. The CDR3 protein is CASSPAVSRNEQFF. The CDR3 region has the DNA TGTGCCAGCAGCCCCGCGGTCAGCAGGAATGAGCAGTTCTTC.

This clonotype was picked up a small number of times. The chain employs TRBV28 and TRBJ1-1, with D possibly being TRBD1 (5 bases). The germline gives CDR1 MDHEN, CDR2 SYDVKM. Trimming cost V 6 bases and J 1 base, with 12 bases left between them. This CDR3 has 14 amino acids. The CDR3 spells CASRRRGENTEAFF. CDR3 bases: TGTGCCAGCAGGAGAAGGGGAGAGAACACTGAAGCTTTCTTT.

This clonotype was detected many times. The rearrangement links TRBV6-5 to TRBJ1-1, with 7 bases lining up with TRBD1. Germline CDR1 and CDR2: MNHEY and SVGAGI. The CDR3 extends over 14 amino acids. Losses at the gene ends were 4 bases for V and 5 bases for J; bases not matched to a gene: 7. Written as DNA, the CDR3 is TGTGCCAGCAGTTTCGTAGGGGGCTTGACTGAAGCTTTCTTT. Translation gives CASSFVGGLTEAFF.

The CDR3 bases are TGTGCCAGCAAGGCAGGCAATCAGCCCCAGCATTTT. Protein sequence: CASKAGNQPQHF. This chain uses TRBV6-6 with TRBJ1-5; D uncertain. The germline V gene encodes CDR1 MNHNY and CDR2 SVGAGI (reference sequence). The CDR3 length is 12 residues. V was trimmed by 7 bases and J by 2 bases, leaving 6 bases between them.

This clonotype has at least ten counts. At one end, the junction sequence differs from germline, possibly due to a read error. The chain recombines TRBV5-6 with TRBJ2-1; D is unresolved. This CDR3 has 12 amino acids. Germline CDR1 is SGHDT and CDR2 is YYEEEE. CDR3 in amino acids: CASSLALNEQFF. The CDR3 DNA reads TGCGCCAGCAGCTTGGCCCTCAATGAGCAGTTCTTC.

This clonotype was counted at least ten times. The chain links TRBV7-2 to TRBJ2-1; 8 positions agree with TRBD2. Germline CDR1 SGHTA, CDR2 FQGNSA. J gave up 7 bases and V 4 bases, and 9 bases lay outside the gene matches. The CDR3 has 15 amino acids. The CDR3 sequence is CASSSKRENRNEQFF. The CDR3, as DNA: TGTGCCAGCAGCTCCAAGCGGGAGAATCGAAATGAGCAGTTCTTC.

This clonotype was counted ten times or more. CDR3 nucleotide sequence: TGTGCCAGCGAACGGACAACGAACACTGAAGCTTTCTTT. Protein: CASERTTNTEAFF. This chain links TRBV2 with TRBJ1-1; tentatively, D is TRBD1 (5 bases). Germline V gene sequence: CDR1 SNHLY, CDR2 FYNNEI. Trimming cost V 8 bases and J 1 base, with 11 bases left between them. This CDR3 has 13 residues. Based on the CDR3 plus reference TRBV2 and TRBJ1-1, the full variable domain is EPEVTQTPSHQVTQMGQEVILRCVPISNHLYFYWYRQILGQKVEFLVSFYNNEISEKSEIFDDQFSVERPDGSNFTLKIRSTKLEDSAMYFCASERTTNTEAFFGQGTRLTVV.

In this sample, this clonotype turned up a few times. The chain combines TRBV2 with TRBJ2-2; D is unclear. Germline CDR1 and CDR2: SNHLY and FYNNEI. The CDR3 is 12 residues long. The V gene lost 2 bases and the J gene lost 3 bases, with 1 base spanning the gap. The CDR3 spells CASSEYTGELFF. Written as DNA, the CDR3 is TGTGCCAGCAGTGAATACACCGGGGAGCTGTTTTTT.

This clonotype was picked up many times. J is TRBJ2-1 and V is TRBV7-2; D is unclear. This CDR3 comprises 13 residues. Deletions cut 1 base from V and 6 bases from J, with 7 bases between. Germline V CDR1 and CDR2: SGHTA, FQGNSA. The CDR3: CASSLEISNEQFF. Written as DNA, the CDR3 is TGTGCCAGCAGCTTAGAAATAAGCAATGAGCAGTTCTTC. The full variable domain, with the rest looked up from reference TRBV7-2 and TRBJ2-1, is GAGVSQSPSNKVTEKGKDVELRCDPISGHTALYWYRQSLGQGLEFLIYFQGNSAPDKSGLPSDRFSAERTGGSVSTLTIQRTQQEDSAVYLCASSLEISNEQFFGPGTRLTVL.

The chain has TRBV7-3 and TRBJ2-5; 9 bases fit TRBD1. The trim removed 6 bases at V and 5 bases at J, leaving 13 bases unmatched. Looked up from germline, CDR1 is SGHTA and CDR2 is FQGTGA. CDR3 length: 16 amino acids. CDR3 in amino acids: CASSEHSNRGPETQYF. CDR3 coding DNA: TGTGCCAGCAGTGAACACTCAAACAGGGGGCCGGAGACCCAGTACTTC.

The V and J genes are TRBV12-3 or TRBV12-4 and TRBJ2-1; no definite D call. The CDR3 is made up of 13 amino acids. The V gene lost 1 base and the J gene lost 5 bases, with 6 bases spanning the gap. The CDR3 DNA is TGTGCCAGCAGTTTAGGGAGCGACAATGAGCAGTTCTTC. It translates to CASSLGSDNEQFF.

The J gene is TRBJ2-1, the V gene TRBV20-1; 8 nucleotides align to TRBD2. The CDR3 has 17 residues. V lost 3 bases and J lost 0; bases outside the gene matches: 10. Germline-derived CDR1 and CDR2 are DFQATT and SNEGSKA (reference sequence). The CDR3 loop is CSARGLDSASSYNEQFF. In DNA form, the CDR3 reads TGCAGTGCTAGGGGACTAGACTCCGCGAGCTCCTACAATGAGCAGTTCTTC.

In its sample, this clonotype was seen many times. The V and J genes are TRBV7-2 and TRBJ2-7; D gene unclear. V gave up 1 base and J gave up 7 bases, with 11 bases separating them. CDR1 is SGHTA and CDR2 is FQGNSA in the germline V gene. This CDR3 has 13 amino acids. The CDR3 loop reads CASSLDWIGEQYF. The DNA of the CDR3 is TGTGCCAGCAGCTTAGACTGGATCGGGGAGCAGTACTTC.